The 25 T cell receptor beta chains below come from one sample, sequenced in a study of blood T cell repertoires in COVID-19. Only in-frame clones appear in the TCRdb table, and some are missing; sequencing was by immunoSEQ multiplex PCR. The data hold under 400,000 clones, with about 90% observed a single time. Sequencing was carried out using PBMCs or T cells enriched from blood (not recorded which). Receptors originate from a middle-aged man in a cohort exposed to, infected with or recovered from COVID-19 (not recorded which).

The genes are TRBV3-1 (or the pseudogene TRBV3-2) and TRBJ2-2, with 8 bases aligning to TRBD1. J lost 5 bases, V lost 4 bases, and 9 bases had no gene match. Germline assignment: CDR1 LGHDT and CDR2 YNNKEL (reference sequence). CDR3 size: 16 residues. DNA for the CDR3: TGTGCCAGCAGCCGCCGGACAGGGTCGGTTACCGGGGAGCTGTTTTTT. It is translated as CASSRRTGSVTGELFF.

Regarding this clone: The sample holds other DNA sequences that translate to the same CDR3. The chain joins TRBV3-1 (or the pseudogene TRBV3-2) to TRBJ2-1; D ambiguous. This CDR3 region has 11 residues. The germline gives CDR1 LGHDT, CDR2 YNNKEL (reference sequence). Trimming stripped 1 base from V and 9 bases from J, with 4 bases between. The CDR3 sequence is CASSQAGEQFF. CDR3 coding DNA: TGTGCCAGCAGCCAAGCGGGTGAGCAGTTCTTC.

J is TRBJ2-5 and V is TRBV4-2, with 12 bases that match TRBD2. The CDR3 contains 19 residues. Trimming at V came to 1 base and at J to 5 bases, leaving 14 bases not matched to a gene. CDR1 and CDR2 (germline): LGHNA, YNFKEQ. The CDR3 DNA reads TGTGCCAGCAGCCAAGGATGGGCTAGCGGGAGGGTAAGCGAGGAGACCCAGTACTTC. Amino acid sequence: CASSQGWASGRVSEETQYF.

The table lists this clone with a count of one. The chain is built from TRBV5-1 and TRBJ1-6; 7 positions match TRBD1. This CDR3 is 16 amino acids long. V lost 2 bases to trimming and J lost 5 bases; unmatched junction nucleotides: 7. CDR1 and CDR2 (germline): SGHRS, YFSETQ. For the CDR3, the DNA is TGCGCCAGCAGCTTTCAGGGGGGCCGGGATAATTCACCCCTCCACTTT. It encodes CASSFQGGRDNSPLHF.

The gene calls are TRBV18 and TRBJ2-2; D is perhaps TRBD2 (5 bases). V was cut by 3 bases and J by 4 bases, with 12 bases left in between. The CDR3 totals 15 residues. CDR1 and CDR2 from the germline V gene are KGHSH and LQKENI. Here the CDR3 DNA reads TGTGCCAGCTCACCTGGGGAGACCCGCACCGGGGAGCTGTTTTTT. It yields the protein CASSPGETRTGELFF.

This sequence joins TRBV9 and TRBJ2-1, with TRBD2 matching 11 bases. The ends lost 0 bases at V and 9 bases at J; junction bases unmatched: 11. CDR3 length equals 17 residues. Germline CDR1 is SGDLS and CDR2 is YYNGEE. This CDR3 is CASSVDVAGGQRGEQFF. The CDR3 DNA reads TGTGCCAGCAGCGTAGACGTAGCGGGAGGGCAGAGGGGTGAGCAGTTCTTC.

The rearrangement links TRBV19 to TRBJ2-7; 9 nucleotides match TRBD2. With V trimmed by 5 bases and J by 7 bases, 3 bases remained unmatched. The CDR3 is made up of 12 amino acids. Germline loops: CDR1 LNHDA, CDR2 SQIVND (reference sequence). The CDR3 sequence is CASSYLAGEQYF. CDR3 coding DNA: TGTGCCAGTAGTTATCTAGCGGGGGAGCAGTACTTC.

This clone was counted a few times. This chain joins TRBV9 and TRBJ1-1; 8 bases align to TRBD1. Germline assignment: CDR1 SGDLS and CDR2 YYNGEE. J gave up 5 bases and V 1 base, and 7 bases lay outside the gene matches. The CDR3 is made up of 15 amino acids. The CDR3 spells CASSVYATGETEAFF. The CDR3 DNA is TGTGCCAGCAGCGTATACGCGACAGGGGAGACTGAAGCTTTCTTT. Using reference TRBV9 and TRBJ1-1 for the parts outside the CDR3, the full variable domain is DSGVTQTPKHLITATGQRVTLRCSPRSGDLSVYWYQQSLDQGLQFLIQYYNGEERAKGNILERFSAQQFPDLHSELNLSSLELGDSALYFCASSVYATGETEAFFGQGTRLTVV.

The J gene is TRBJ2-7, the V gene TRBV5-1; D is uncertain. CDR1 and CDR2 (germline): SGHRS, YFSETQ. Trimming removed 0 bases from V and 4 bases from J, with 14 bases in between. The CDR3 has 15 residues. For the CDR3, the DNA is TGCGCCAGCAGCTTGGCGGGTTCGGTCTCTTACGAGCAGTACTTC. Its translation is CASSLAGSVSYEQYF.

The CDR3 DNA follows: TGTGCCAGCAGTTCGAGGAACCAAGAGACCCAGTACTTC. Protein sequence: CASSSRNQETQYF. The chain recombines TRBV12-3 or TRBV12-4 with TRBJ2-5, with D unresolved. The CDR3 loop spans 13 amino acids. V was clipped by 4 bases and J by 0 bases, with 6 bases between them.

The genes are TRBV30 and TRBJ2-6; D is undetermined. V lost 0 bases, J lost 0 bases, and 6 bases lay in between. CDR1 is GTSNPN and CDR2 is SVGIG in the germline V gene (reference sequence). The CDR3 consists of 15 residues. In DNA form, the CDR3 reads TGTGCCTGGAGTGTAGCCGGCTCTGGGGCCAACGTCCTGACTTTC. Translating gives CAWSVAGSGANVLTF. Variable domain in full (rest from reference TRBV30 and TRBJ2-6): SQTIHQWPATLVQPVGSPLSLECTVEGTSNPNLYWYRQAAGRGLQLLFYSVGIGQISSEVPQNLSASRPQDRQFILSSKKLLLSDSGFYLCAWSVAGSGANVLTFGAGSRLTVL.

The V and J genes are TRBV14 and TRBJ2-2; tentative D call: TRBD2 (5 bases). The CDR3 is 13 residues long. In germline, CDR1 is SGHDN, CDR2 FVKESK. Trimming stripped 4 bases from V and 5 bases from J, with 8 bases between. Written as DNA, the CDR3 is TGTGCCAGCAGCCTCAGACTAACCGGGGAGCTGTTTTTT. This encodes CASSLRLTGELFF.

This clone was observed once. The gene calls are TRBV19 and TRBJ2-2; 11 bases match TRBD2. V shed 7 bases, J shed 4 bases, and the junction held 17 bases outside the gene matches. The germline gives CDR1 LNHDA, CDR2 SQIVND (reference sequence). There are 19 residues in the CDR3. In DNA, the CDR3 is TGTGCCAGTAACACCCAAATAGCGGGAGGGCCGCGGGGCACCGGGGAGCTGTTTTTT. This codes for CASNTQIAGGPRGTGELFF.

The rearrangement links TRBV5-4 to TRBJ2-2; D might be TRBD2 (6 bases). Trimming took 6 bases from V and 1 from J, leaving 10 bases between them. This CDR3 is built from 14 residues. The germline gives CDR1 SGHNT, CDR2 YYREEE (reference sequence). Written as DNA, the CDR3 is TGTGCCAGCAATCCTAGCGAGAACACCGGGGAGCTGTTTTTT. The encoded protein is CASNPSENTGELFF.

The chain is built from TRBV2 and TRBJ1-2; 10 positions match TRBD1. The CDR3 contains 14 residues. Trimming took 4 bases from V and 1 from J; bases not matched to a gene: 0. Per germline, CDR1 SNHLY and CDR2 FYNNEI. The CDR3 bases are TGTGCCAGCAGTGGGACAGGGGGTAACTATGGCTACACCTTC. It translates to CASSGTGGNYGYTF.

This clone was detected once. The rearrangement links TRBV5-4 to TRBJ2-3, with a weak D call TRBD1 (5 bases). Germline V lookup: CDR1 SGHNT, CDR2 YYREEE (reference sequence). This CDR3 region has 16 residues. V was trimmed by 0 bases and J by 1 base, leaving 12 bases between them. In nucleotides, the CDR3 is TGTGCCAGCAGCTTGGGCAGGGCGAAGGGCACAGATACGCAGTATTTT. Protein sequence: CASSLGRAKGTDTQYF.

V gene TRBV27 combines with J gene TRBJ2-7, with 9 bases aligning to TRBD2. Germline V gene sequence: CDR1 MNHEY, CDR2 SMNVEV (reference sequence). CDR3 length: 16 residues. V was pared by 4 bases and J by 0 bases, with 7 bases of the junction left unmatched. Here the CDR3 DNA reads TGTGCCAGCAGTTACACGACTAGCGGTTACTCCTACGAGCAGTACTTC. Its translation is CASSYTTSGYSYEQYF.

The CDR3 region is CASSVYDSYRVGDTEAFF. CDR3 nucleotide sequence: TGTGCCAGCAGCGTATACGACTCTTACAGGGTTGGAGACACTGAAGCTTTCTTT. The J gene is TRBJ1-1, the V gene TRBV9; D might be TRBD1 (6 bases). There are 18 residues in the CDR3. V lost 1 base and J 3 bases, leaving 22 bases between the germline ends. Germline V lookup: CDR1 SGDLS, CDR2 YYNGEE.

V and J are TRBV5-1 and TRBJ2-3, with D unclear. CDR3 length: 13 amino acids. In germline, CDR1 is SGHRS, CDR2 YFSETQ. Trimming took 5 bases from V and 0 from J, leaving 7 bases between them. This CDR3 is CASRAGSTDTQYF. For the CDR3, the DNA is TGCGCCAGCAGGGCAGGAAGCACAGATACGCAGTATTTT.

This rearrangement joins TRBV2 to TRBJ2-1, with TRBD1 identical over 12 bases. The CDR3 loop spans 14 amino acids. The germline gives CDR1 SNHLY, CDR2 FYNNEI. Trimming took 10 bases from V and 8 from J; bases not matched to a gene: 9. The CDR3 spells CATQGQGAFHEQFF. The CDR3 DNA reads TGTGCCACCCAGGGACAGGGGGCGTTTCATGAGCAGTTCTTC. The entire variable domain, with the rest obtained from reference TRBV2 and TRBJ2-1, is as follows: EPEVTQTPSHQVTQMGQEVILRCVPISNHLYFYWYRQILGQKVEFLVSFYNNEISEKSEIFDDQFSVERPDGSNFTLKIRSTKLEDSAMYFCATQGQGAFHEQFFGPGTRLTVL.

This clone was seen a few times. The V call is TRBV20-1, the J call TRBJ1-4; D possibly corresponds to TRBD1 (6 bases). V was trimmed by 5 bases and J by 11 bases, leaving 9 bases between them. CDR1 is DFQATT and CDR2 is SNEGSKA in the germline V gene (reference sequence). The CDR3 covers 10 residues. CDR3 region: CSAWDNKLFF. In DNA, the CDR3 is TGCAGTGCTTGGGACAATAAACTGTTTTTT.

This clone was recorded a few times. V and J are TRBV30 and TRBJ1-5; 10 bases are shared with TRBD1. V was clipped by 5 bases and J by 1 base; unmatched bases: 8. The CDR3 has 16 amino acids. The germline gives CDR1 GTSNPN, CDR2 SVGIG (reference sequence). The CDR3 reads CAWDRQGAVSNQPQHF. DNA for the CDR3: TGTGCCTGGGATAGACAGGGGGCCGTCAGCAATCAGCCCCAGCATTTT.

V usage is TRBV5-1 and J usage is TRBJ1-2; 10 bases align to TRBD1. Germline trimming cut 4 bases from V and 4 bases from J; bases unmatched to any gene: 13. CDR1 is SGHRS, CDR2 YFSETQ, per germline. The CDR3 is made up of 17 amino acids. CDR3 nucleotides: TGCGCCAGCAGCCAGGTACCGGGACAGGGGCCCCTCTATGGCTACACCTTC. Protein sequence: CASSQVPGQGPLYGYTF.

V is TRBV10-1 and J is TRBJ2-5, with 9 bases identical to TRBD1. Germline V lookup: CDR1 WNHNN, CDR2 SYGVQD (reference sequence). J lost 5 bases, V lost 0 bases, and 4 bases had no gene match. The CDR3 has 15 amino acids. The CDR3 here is CASSESTGGYETQYF. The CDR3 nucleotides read TGCGCCAGCAGTGAGTCGACAGGGGGGTACGAGACCCAGTACTTC.

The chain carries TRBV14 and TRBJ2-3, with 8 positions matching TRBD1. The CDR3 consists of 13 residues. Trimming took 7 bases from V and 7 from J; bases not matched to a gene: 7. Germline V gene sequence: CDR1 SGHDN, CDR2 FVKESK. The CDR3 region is CASTWTGWNTQYF. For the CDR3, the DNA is TGTGCCAGCACCTGGACAGGGTGGAATACGCAGTATTTT.